The 20 T cell receptor beta chains below all came from one sample that was sequenced in a study of Graves' ophthalmopathy and Graves' hyperthyroidism. RNA transcripts served as template for amplifying TCR beta CDR3 sequences. Second-round multiplex PCR came after a first-round RT-PCR that employed HTBI primers. TCRdb called the multiplex PCR reads again in MiXCR, with one record for every CDR3 protein. The table lists 300,000 to 500,000 distinct CDR3 sequences, 15% to 17% of them singletons. Material: peripheral blood. The receptors originated from a woman aged 18-35 years with stable Graves' hyperthyroidism.

This clonotype was detected many times. This chain connects TRBV25-1 to TRBJ1-2; 7 bases match TRBD1. Germline lookup yields CDR1 MGHDK and CDR2 SYGVNS. The CDR3 extends over 14 amino acids. Germline trimming cut 4 bases from V and 2 bases from J; bases unmatched to any gene: 4. In nucleotides, the CDR3 is TGTGCCAGCAGTGGACCAGGGGGAAACTATGGCTACACCTTC. It codes for CASSGPGGNYGYTF.

This clonotype was seen repeatedly, ten times or more. V and J are TRBV24-1 and TRBJ2-3; D is undetermined. The germline V gene has CDR1 KGHDR and CDR2 SFDVKD. Trimming removed 3 bases at V and 2 bases at J, with 5 bases between. The CDR3 spans 13 residues. The DNA of the CDR3 is TGTGCCACCAGTGATCCCCCCACAGATACGCAGTATTTT. Protein: CATSDPPTDTQYF.

A few counts support this clonotype. The chain links TRBV29-1 to TRBJ2-7; the D is unclear. The V end was cut by 0 bases, the J end by 6 bases, with 9 bases between. This CDR3 spans 12 amino acids. Germline lookup yields CDR1 SQVTM and CDR2 ANQGSEA. The CDR3 here is CSVEEGRSEQYF. The CDR3 region has the DNA TGCAGCGTTGAAGAGGGAAGGAGCGAGCAGTACTTC.

This clonotype was counted many times. The chain is built from TRBV11-1 and TRBJ2-7, with 8 bases that match TRBD1. This CDR3 is built from 14 residues. V was pared by 4 bases and J by 4 bases, with 6 bases of the junction left unmatched. CDR1 is SGHAT, CDR2 FQDESV, per germline (reference sequence). The CDR3: CASSSWDRRYEQYF. The CDR3 region has the DNA TGTGCCAGCAGCTCGTGGGACAGGCGTTACGAGCAGTACTTC. Full variable domain (missing parts from reference TRBV11-1 and TRBJ2-7): EAEVAQSPRYKITEKSQAVAFWCDPISGHATLYWYRQILGQGPELLVQFQDESVVDDSQLPKDRFSAERLKGVDSTLKIQPAELGDSAMYLCASSSWDRRYEQYFGPGTRLTVT.

On this clonotype itself: A single base separates this from a much larger clone, so it may be a read error. This chain joins TRBV6-1 and TRBJ1-2, with a weak D call TRBD1 (6 bases). Germline lookup yields CDR1 MNHNS and CDR2 SASEGT. This CDR3 has 13 amino acids. In DNA, the CDR3 is TGTGCCAGCAGTGCCCCAGGGGATTATGACTACACCTTC. Protein sequence: CASSAPGDYDYTF.

At least ten counts were recorded for this clonotype. The chain couples TRBV20-1 to TRBJ2-5; a possible D gene is TRBD1 (6 bases). The CDR3 length is 13 residues. Germline values: CDR1 DFQATT, CDR2 SNEGSKA (reference sequence). Trimming cost V 3 bases and J 5 bases, with 13 bases left between them. The CDR3 region has the DNA TGCAGTGCTAGTCCGGTACAGGGCGAGACCCAGTACTTC. Protein product: CSASPVQGETQYF.

The V gene is TRBV6-1, the J gene TRBJ2-4; the match to TRBD2 covers 7 bases. The CDR3 covers 16 residues. The germline V gene encodes CDR1 MNHNS and CDR2 SASEGT. After removal of 6 bases from V and 0 bases from J, the junction contained 8 bases not matched to a gene. For the CDR3, the DNA is TGTGCCAGCAGGTCCGGGGGGTTCCCAGCCAAAAACATTCAGTACTTC. Protein sequence: CASRSGGFPAKNIQYF.

CDR3 amino acids: CASGRNGGPETQYF. The DNA for the CDR3 is TGTGCCAGCGGGAGGAACGGGGGGCCAGAGACCCAGTACTTC. The V call is TRBV7-2, the J call TRBJ2-5, with D maybe TRBD2 (7 bases). V was shortened by 8 bases and J by 4 bases, with 17 bases between the two germline ends. The CDR3 loop spans 14 amino acids. CDR1 and CDR2 (germline): SGHTA, FQGNSA.

Ten or more counts support this clonotype. The chain links TRBV6-1 to TRBJ1-2; D gene unclear. Germline CDR1 and CDR2: MNHNS and SASEGT. The CDR3 loop spans 13 amino acids. With 2 bases removed from V and 4 bases from J, the gap between germline ends came to 8 bases. CDR3 sequence: CASSEPPLYGYTF. The CDR3 bases are TGTGCCAGCAGTGAACCCCCCCTCTATGGCTACACCTTC.

This clonotype has a count of ten or more. V usage is TRBV5-1 and J usage is TRBJ1-2; D remains unclear. Germline assignment: CDR1 SGHRS and CDR2 YFSETQ. Trimming cost V 1 base and J 4 bases, with 14 bases left between them. The CDR3 is 15 amino acids. Here the CDR3 reads CASSLNRGGIYGYTF. The CDR3 bases are TGCGCCAGCAGCTTGAACCGGGGAGGGATCTATGGCTACACCTTC.

This clonotype has more than one count but fewer than ten. Since a much larger clone is just one base distant, this may be a read error. The chain combines TRBV6-1 with TRBJ2-7; D possibly uses TRBD1 or TRBD2 (5 bases each). The CDR3 is 16 residues long. Trimming cost V 7 bases and J 4 bases, with 23 bases left between them. Germline CDR1 is MNHNS and CDR2 is SASEGT. The CDR3 DNA sequence: TGTGCCAGCAACCGGAACAGGCCCCCCGAGGGATACGAGCAGTACTTC. It specifies CASNRNRPPEGYEQYF.

The chain employs TRBV12-3 or TRBV12-4 and TRBJ2-2, with 9 bases lining up with TRBD2. The CDR3 sequence is 17 residues long. The V and J ends lost 4 bases and 4 bases, in that order; junction bases with no gene match: 10. CDR3 in DNA: TGTGCCAGCAGTTCCCCTAGGGCGGGGGGGCCCACCGGGGAGCTGTTTTTT. This sequence encodes CASSSPRAGGPTGELFF.

The CDR3 sequence is CASSQDLGREHQPQHF. In nucleotides, the CDR3 is TGCGCCAGCAGCCAAGATCTTGGCAGGGAGCATCAGCCCCAGCATTTT. The chain uses TRBV4-1 and TRBJ1-5; TRBD1 might be the D (5 bases). The germline CDR1 and CDR2 sequences are MGHRA and YSYEKL. The V end was cut by 0 bases, the J end by 5 bases, with 14 bases between. The CDR3 consists of 16 residues.

The chain couples TRBV28 to TRBJ2-7; D uncertain. Germline loops: CDR1 MDHEN, CDR2 SYDVKM. The V end was cut by 2 bases, the J end by 6 bases, with 11 bases between. This CDR3 is 13 amino acids long. The CDR3 bases are TGTGCCAGCAGTTTAAAGTATGGGCTCGAGCAGTACTTC. Protein: CASSLKYGLEQYF. The full variable domain, its missing parts supplied by reference TRBV28 and TRBJ2-7, is DVKVTQSSRYLVKRTGEKVFLECVQDMDHENMFWYRQDPGLGLRLIYFSYDVKMKEKGDIPEGYSVSREKKERFSLILESASTNQTSMYLCASSLKYGLEQYFGPGTRLTVT.

This clonotype was found a few times. The gene calls are TRBV7-2 and TRBJ1-6, with a possible D match to TRBD1 (6 bases). Trimming cost V 0 bases and J 10 bases, with 13 bases left between them. From germline, CDR1 is SGHTA and CDR2 FQGNSA. The CDR3 covers 15 residues. The CDR3 nucleotides are TGTGCCAGCAGCTTAGCTCCAGGGGTGCGCTCACCCCTCCACTTT. Its translation is CASSLAPGVRSPLHF.

This clonotype was detected ten times or more. This sequence joins TRBV6-2 or TRBV6-3 and TRBJ2-2; D is uncertain. V was cut by 4 bases and J by 8 bases, with 11 bases left in between. The CDR3 has 13 residues. CDR1 and CDR2 from the germline V gene are MNHEY and SVGEGT. The DNA for the CDR3 is TGTGCCAGCAGTTTGAAGGTTCCAGGGGAGCTGTTTTTT. This translates into CASSLKVPGELFF.

This clonotype turned up a few times. This chain uses TRBV20-1 with TRBJ2-7; maybe TRBD1 (7 bases). V was cut by 3 bases and J by 5 bases, with 14 bases left in between. Looked up from germline, CDR1 is DFQATT and CDR2 is SNEGSKA (reference sequence). CDR3 length equals 13 residues. The CDR3 DNA follows: TGCAGTGCTAGTAGCGGAACAGGGGACGAGCAGTACTTC. It is translated as CSASSGTGDEQYF.

This clonotype showed up many times. The gene calls are TRBV7-9 and TRBJ2-7; TRBD1 might be the D (5 bases). The germline V gene encodes CDR1 SEHNR and CDR2 FQNEAQ (reference sequence). V lost 1 base, J lost 0 bases, and 7 bases lay in between. There are 14 residues in the CDR3. CDR3 in amino acids: CASSLEQDSYEQYF. CDR3 nucleotide sequence: TGTGCCAGCAGCTTAGAACAGGACTCCTACGAGCAGTACTTC.

This clonotype showed up just a few times. The chain uses TRBV6-2 or TRBV6-3 and TRBJ2-6; 7 bases fit TRBD2. The germline CDR1 and CDR2 sequences are MNHEY and SVGEGT. The CDR3 spans 17 residues. V lost 6 bases and J lost 0; bases outside the gene matches: 8. The CDR3 sequence: CASSARGGFSGANVLTF. For the CDR3, the DNA is TGTGCCAGCAGCGCGAGGGGAGGGTTCTCTGGGGCCAACGTCCTGACTTTC.

As concerns this clonotype: A much larger clone differs by one base, so this may be a read error. The chain couples TRBV12-3 or TRBV12-4 to TRBJ2-2; perhaps TRBD2 as D (5 bases). This CDR3 has 15 residues. The CDR3 DNA sequence: TGTGCCAGCAGTCGAGAAGGCGGAACCACCGGGGAGCTGTTGTTT. It is translated as CASSREGGTTGELLF.